This T cell receptor beta chain stems from a study of CD8 T cells in ankylosing spondylitis. The study, taken as a whole, reports: From matched ankylosing spondylitis synovial fluid, disease-linked clones were reportedly recovered at significantly enriched levels. Characteristic of ankylosing spondylitis blood, it appeared, was a TCR beta motif comprising roughly 8 highly homologous variants.

In germline, CDR1 is SGHTA, CDR2 FQGNSA. The CDR3 is made up of 14 amino acids. The ends were cut back, 5 bases at V and 1 base at J, with 9 bases in the middle. Scientists made TCR beta libraries using quantitative 5'-RACE with molecular barcodes. Each CDR3 protein is one row after TCRdb ran MiXCR on the 5' RACE reads. The sample yields some 840,000 distinct CDR3 sequences, about an eighth seen once. This clonotype was detected many times. What it binds is unknown. V usage is TRBV7-2 and J usage is TRBJ2-1; possible D gene TRBD2, 6 bases. This TCR derives from a male donor with ankylosing spondylitis. Material: blood, either unsorted or a sorted T cell fraction (not recorded which). This CDR3 is CASSPGGSYNEQFF. DNA for the CDR3: TGTGCCAGCAGCCCCGGGGGTTCCTACAATGAGCAGTTCTTC.